This T cell receptor beta chain was observed in a study of T cell repertoires in cytomegalovirus infection. Study results and limitations: HLA-C-restricted TCR beta clonotypes specific for CMV led the ex vivo response.

TCRdb reprocessed the reads via MiXCR and lists one record per CDR3 protein. The repertoire holds about 920,000 distinct CDR3 sequences, with roughly 30% as singletons. The sample holds a few counts of this clonotype. The target antigen is unknown. The CDR3 totals 14 residues. In germline, CDR1 is MNHEY, CDR2 SVGEGT. The V gene lost 0 bases and the J gene lost 4 bases, with 7 bases spanning the gap. The clonotype originates from a human donor in good health (CMV status not recorded). Some clones in this sample may be carry-over from other donors' samples. This material consisted of cultured CD8+ T cells from PBMCs, taken from culture after CMV antigen stimulation. This rearrangement joins TRBV6-2 or TRBV6-3 to TRBJ2-1; D is unclear. The CDR3 nucleotides are TGTGCCAGCAGTTACTCCCTCGAATACAATGAGCAGTTCTTC. It encodes CASSYSLEYNEQFF.